Presented here are 14 T cell receptor beta chains from one specimen sequenced in a study of shared clonotypes between healthy human individuals. Some clones are missing from TCRdb's copy, which holds only in-frame ones; the method was immunoSEQ multiplex PCR. The data contain nearly 2 million clones, less than 95% of them seen just once; the ten biggest clones take up 0.95% to 1.5%. Terminally differentiated effector memory CD45RA+ cells were excluded from the naive CD8 cells, which were CD45RO-negative and positively selected for CCR7. The source material was naive CD8+ T cells sorted from blood. The receptors shown here come from a man aged 18 to 29 in good health.

V is TRBV7-3 and J is TRBJ2-5; 8 bases align to TRBD2. The junction had 13 bases not matched to a gene; V was cut back by 5 bases and J by 5 bases. CDR1 and CDR2 (germline): SGHTA, FQGTGA. CDR3 length equals 16 residues. This chain's CDR3 is CASSPGGVAGLETQYF. The CDR3 DNA reads TGTGCCAGCAGCCCCGGGGGAGTAGCGGGGTTGGAGACCCAGTACTTC. The full variable domain, rest sourced from reference TRBV7-3 and TRBJ2-5, is GAGVSQTPSNKVTEKGKYVELRCDPISGHTALYWYRQSLGQGPEFLIYFQGTGAADDSGLPNDRFFAVRPEGSVSTLKIQRTERGDSAVYLCASSPGGVAGLETQYFGPGTRLLVL.

The genes are TRBV7-9 and TRBJ2-7; the D gene is possibly TRBD1 (5 bases). The V end was cut by 4 bases, the J end by 3 bases, with 13 bases between. This CDR3 comprises 14 residues. CDR1 SEHNR and CDR2 FQNEAQ come from the germline V gene (reference sequence). The CDR3 sequence is CASSSDSTFYEQYF. For the CDR3, the DNA is TGTGCCAGCAGCTCCGACAGCACCTTCTACGAGCAGTACTTC. Drawing the rest from reference TRBV7-9 and TRBJ2-7, the complete variable domain is DTGVSQNPRHKITKRGQNVTFRCDPISEHNRLYWYRQTLGQGPEFLTYFQNEAQLEKSRLLSDRFSAERPKGSFSTLEIQRTEQGDSAMYLCASSSDSTFYEQYFGPGTRLTVT.

The rearrangement uses TRBV6-5 and TRBJ2-5, with D possibly called TRBD1 or TRBD2 (5 bases each). CDR1 and CDR2 (germline): MNHEY, SVGAGI. Trimming pared 0 bases from V and 4 bases from J, leaving 15 bases between. The CDR3 runs 16 residues. In nucleotides, the CDR3 is TGTGCCAGCAGTTACTCGTCGGGGCTAGCCGCAGAGACCCAGTACTTC. It yields the protein CASSYSSGLAAETQYF.

Remarks on this clone: The same CDR3 is also encoded by other DNA sequences in this sample. The chain couples TRBV9 to TRBJ2-3; 9 bases match TRBD2. The CDR3 has 15 residues. Unmatched junction bases numbered 0, after V lost 0 bases and J lost 1 base. Germline V CDR1 and CDR2: SGDLS, YYNGEE. The CDR3 DNA reads TGTGCCAGCAGCGTAGCTAGCGGGGGCACAGATACGCAGTATTTT. This codes for CASSVASGGTDTQYF.

This chain connects TRBV4-3 to TRBJ1-1; 7 nucleotides match TRBD1. This CDR3 is built from 15 residues. Germline V gene sequence: CDR1 LGHNA, CDR2 YSLEER. Trimming at V came to 0 bases and at J to 4 bases, leaving 5 bases not matched to a gene. The CDR3: CASSQEGGGGTEAFF. DNA of the CDR3: TGCGCCAGCAGCCAAGAGGGAGGGGGCGGCACTGAAGCTTTCTTT.

V and J are TRBV27 and TRBJ2-7; 7 nucleotides agree with TRBD1. There are 13 residues in the CDR3. The germline gives CDR1 MNHEY, CDR2 SMNVEV (reference sequence). J was trimmed by 4 bases and V by 8 bases; bases with no gene match: 8. The CDR3 DNA follows: TGTGCCAGCGCACAGGGGAATAGGTACGAGCAGTACTTC. Its translation: CASAQGNRYEQYF.

This chain links TRBV28 with TRBJ2-1; 7 nucleotides agree with TRBD2. Germline loops: CDR1 MDHEN, CDR2 SYDVKM. V lost 9 bases, J lost 5 bases, and 7 bases stayed unmatched. This CDR3 comprises 13 residues. The CDR3, as DNA: TGTGCCAGTAGGTGGACTAGTAACAATGAGCAGTTCTTC. This gives the protein CASRWTSNNEQFF.

The rearrangement joins TRBV4-1 to TRBJ1-6; D is perhaps TRBD1 (5 bases). V was shortened by 3 bases and J by 2 bases, with 8 bases between the two germline ends. Germline V gene data show CDR1 as MGHRA and CDR2 as YSYEKL. This CDR3 is built from 15 residues. The CDR3 region is CASSQTDTYNSPLHF. CDR3 sequence (DNA): TGCGCCAGCAGCCAGACAGATACCTATAATTCACCCCTCCACTTT.

The chain combines TRBV6-5 with TRBJ2-7; D might be TRBD1 (6 bases). Germline CDR1 reads MNHEY; CDR2 reads SVGAGI. CDR3 length equals 15 residues. The V end lost 5 bases, the J end lost 0 bases, and 14 bases lay between the germline ends. The CDR3 sequence is CASSPLGDNSYEQYF. DNA for the CDR3: TGTGCCAGCAGTCCCCTGGGGGACAACTCCTACGAGCAGTACTTC.

CDR3 coding DNA: TGTGCCAGCAGTTCGACAGGGGTCTTCGAGCAGTACTTC. It encodes CASSSTGVFEQYF. The genes are TRBV27 and TRBJ2-7, with TRBD1 matching over 8 bases. V shed 4 bases, J shed 6 bases, and the junction held 5 bases outside the gene matches. The CDR3 is 13 residues long. CDR1 and CDR2 (germline): MNHEY, SMNVEV (reference sequence).

The chain uses TRBV2 and TRBJ1-5; 8 nucleotides match TRBD1. The trim removed 0 bases at V and 5 bases at J, leaving 6 bases unmatched. This CDR3 comprises 16 residues. Germline V gene data show CDR1 as SNHLY and CDR2 as FYNNEI. In DNA form, the CDR3 reads TGTGCCAGCAGTGAAGCGCATCAGGGGGCATATCAGCCCCAGCATTTT. Protein product: CASSEAHQGAYQPQHF.

As for this clone: An end of the junction does not agree with germline; a read error may underlie this. The V call is TRBV4-1, the J call TRBJ2-1; unclear D gene. CDR1 is MGHRA and CDR2 is YSYEKL in the germline V gene. CDR3 size: 17 residues. CDR3 sequence reads: CASSQEAEGLVYNGQFF. The CDR3 DNA reads TGCGCCAGCAGCCAAGAGGCGGAAGGGCTTGTATACAATGGGCAGTTCTTC.

The CDR3 reads CASSPRVIGYEQYF. CDR3 bases: TGTGCCAGCAGCCCTAGAGTCATTGGCTACGAGCAGTACTTC. The rearrangement uses TRBV7-8 and TRBJ2-7, with D uncertain. V shed 5 bases and J shed 3 bases, with 14 bases lying between them. Germline lookup yields CDR1 SGHVS and CDR2 FQNEAQ. The CDR3 has 14 residues.

Comments on this clone: The sample has other DNA sequences that encode this CDR3 too. V usage is TRBV27 and J usage is TRBJ2-1; 7 nucleotides match TRBD2. The CDR3 extends over 14 amino acids. CDR1 MNHEY and CDR2 SMNVEV come from the germline V gene (reference sequence). Trimming removed 2 bases from V and 3 bases from J; junction bases left unmatched: 1. The CDR3 here is CASSLAGDYNEQFF. For the CDR3, the DNA is TGTGCCAGCAGTTTAGCGGGAGACTACAATGAGCAGTTCTTC.